This T cell receptor (beta chain) was recovered during a study of cytomegalovirus exposure and HLA in healthy donors. The PCR ran on 60 Vbeta and 13 Jbeta primers. The method was immunoSEQ multiplex PCR; TCRdb's version includes in-frame clones alone and lacks a portion of them. In the table there are 180,000 or so clones, 70% to 90% of which are singletons. The CDR3 runs to 15 residues. V lost 2 bases and J lost 6; bases outside the gene matches: 5. Germline V CDR1 and CDR2: MGHRA, YSYEKL. This clone showed up just once. The sample was PBMCs. The gene calls are TRBV4-1 and TRBJ2-2; 8 bases match TRBD2. The sequence came from a young man in good health and CMV-seropositive. CDR3 nucleotide sequence: TGCGCCAGCAGCCAAATGGCGGGGGGCGCCGGGGAGCTGTTTTTT. It is translated as CASSQMAGGAGELFF.